The 30 T cell receptor beta chains given below trace back to one sample, sequenced in a study of T cells in Graves' hyperthyroidism and ophthalmopathy. TCR beta CDR3 regions were amplified from RNA transcripts. The primer set for the first-round RT-PCR of the TCR CDR3 was HTBI. TCRdb re-called the multiplex PCR reads with MiXCR, one entry per CDR3 protein. The data hold 400,000 to 500,000 distinct CDR3 sequences, with roughly 14% observed a single time. Sequenced input: blood. These receptors all stem from a man aged 18 to 30 with Graves' ophthalmopathy.

This clonotype was recorded a few times. The chain couples TRBV7-8 to TRBJ1-2; 10 nucleotides match TRBD1. There are 14 residues in the CDR3. V lost 5 bases and J lost 5; bases outside the gene matches: 5. Germline CDR1 is SGHVS and CDR2 is FQNEAQ. The CDR3 protein is CASSTRQGAYGYTF. In nucleotides, the CDR3 is TGTGCCAGCAGCACCCGACAGGGGGCTTATGGCTACACCTTC.

To note about this clonotype: This may come from a read error, since a much larger clone is one base off. V gene TRBV27 combines with J gene TRBJ2-7, with D perhaps matching TRBD2 (6 bases). The CDR3 runs 14 residues. The germline CDR1 and CDR2 sequences are MNHEY and SMNVEV (reference sequence). The CDR3 coding sequence is TGTGTCATCGGTAGAGCCACGGAGGGGCGCGAGCAGTACTTC. Translating gives CVIGRATEGREQYF.

The gene calls are TRBV4-2 and TRBJ2-5, with TRBD2 identical over 12 bases. V was pared by 0 bases and J by 5 bases, with 7 bases of the junction left unmatched. This CDR3 comprises 17 residues. From germline, CDR1 is LGHNA and CDR2 YNFKEQ. The CDR3 region has the DNA TGTGCCAGCAGCCAAGATTGGGCTAGCGGGGGGGCTGAGACCCAGTACTTC. This codes for CASSQDWASGGAETQYF.

This clonotype came up many times. V gene TRBV7-8 combines with J gene TRBJ2-7; perhaps TRBD2 as D (6 bases). Trimming removed 5 bases at V and 0 bases at J, with 11 bases between. This CDR3 spans 14 amino acids. Germline V lookup: CDR1 SGHVS, CDR2 FQNEAQ. The CDR3 DNA is TGTGCCAGCAGCCCCGGGGGATTCTCCTACGAGCAGTACTTC. Translated, it gives CASSPGGFSYEQYF.

This clonotype was found many times. The genes are TRBV29-1 and TRBJ2-1; D is ambiguous. The germline V gene has CDR1 SQVTM and CDR2 ANQGSEA. V lost 0 bases and J 5 bases, leaving 14 bases between the germline ends. This CDR3 is built from 15 residues. The CDR3, as DNA: TGCAGCGTTGAAGATCGCAGGTCGGACGACAATGAGCAGTTCTTC. This gives the protein CSVEDRRSDDNEQFF.

The CDR3 DNA follows: TGCGCCAGCAGCCGGGGACAGGGGTTCGAAAAACTGTTTTTT. It encodes CASSRGQGFEKLFF. The chain joins TRBV4-1 to TRBJ1-4; the match to TRBD1 covers 10 bases. The trim removed 4 bases at V and 8 bases at J, leaving 4 bases unmatched. The CDR3 is 14 amino acids. The V gene's germline CDR1 is MGHRA and CDR2 YSYEKL.

This clonotype occurred many times. The CDR3 loop reads CSADPVNTEAFF. As DNA, the CDR3 is TGCAGTGCTGACCCGGTTAACACTGAAGCTTTCTTT. The chain uses TRBV20-1 and TRBJ1-1; D call uncertain. This CDR3 spans 12 amino acids. Germline V CDR1 and CDR2: DFQATT, SNEGSKA (reference sequence). Deletions cut 5 bases from V and 2 bases from J, with 9 bases between.

At least ten counts were recorded for this clonotype. The chain employs TRBV18 and TRBJ1-1; D remains ambiguous. Germline V gives CDR1 KGHSH, CDR2 LQKENI. The germline V and J ends were trimmed by 2 bases and 7 bases, with 14 bases remaining between them. This CDR3 region has 14 residues. CDR3 region: CASSPLPSENEAFF. Written as DNA, the CDR3 is TGTGCCAGCTCACCATTACCCAGTGAAAATGAAGCTTTCTTT.

There are many counts of this clonotype. V is TRBV5-1 and J is TRBJ2-2; the match to TRBD2 covers 8 bases. The length of the CDR3 is 15 residues. The ends lost 0 bases at V and 4 bases at J; junction bases unmatched: 2. Germline CDR1 is SGHRS and CDR2 is YFSETQ. The CDR3 is CASSLGGGRTGELFF. In DNA form, the CDR3 reads TGCGCCAGCAGCTTGGGCGGGGGGCGCACCGGGGAGCTGTTTTTT.

This clonotype was detected many times. The chain carries TRBV6-6 and TRBJ2-3, with TRBD2 matching over 8 bases. With 1 base clipped from V and 4 bases from J, the junction kept 7 bases outside the gene matches. The CDR3 extends over 16 amino acids. Germline V gene sequence: CDR1 MNHNY, CDR2 SVGAGI (reference sequence). DNA of the CDR3: TGTGCCAGCAGTTACTTAGCGGGGCCATTGGCAGATACGCAGTATTTT. This translates into CASSYLAGPLADTQYF.

This clonotype was counted between two and nine times. The chain carries TRBV5-1 and TRBJ2-1; 10 bases are shared with TRBD2. From germline, CDR1 is SGHRS and CDR2 YFSETQ. The length of the CDR3 is 15 residues. V lost 7 bases and J lost 7; bases outside the gene matches: 11. The CDR3 nucleotides read TGCGCCAGCCGCTCTAGCGGGAGCAGTAGGAATGAGCAGTTCTTC. This codes for CASRSSGSSRNEQFF. Full variable domain (missing parts from reference TRBV5-1 and TRBJ2-1): KAGVTQTPRYLIKTRGQQVTLSCSPISGHRSVSWYQQTPGQGLQFLFEYFSETQRNKGNFPGRFSGRQFSNSRSEMNVSTLELGDSALYLCASRSSGSSRNEQFFGPGTRLTVL.

For this clonotype: A read error is possible here, since a much larger clone lies one base away. For the CDR3, the DNA is TGTACCAGCAGCCAAGTTCGTGGGGCCCTCTCCGAGCAGTACTTC. Translation: CTSSQVRGALSEQYF. The rearrangement links TRBV3-1 to TRBJ2-7, with a possible D match to TRBD1 (5 bases). Germline values: CDR1 LGHDT, CDR2 YNNKEL (reference sequence). This CDR3 region has 15 residues.

This sequence joins TRBV5-1 and TRBJ2-5; tentatively, D is TRBD1 (5 bases). The CDR3 is 16 amino acids. V dropped 0 bases and J dropped 5 bases, with 17 bases sitting between them. Per the germline V gene, CDR1 is SGHRS and CDR2 is YFSETQ. The chain's CDR3 is CASSLAGAGRAETQYF. The CDR3 coding sequence is TGCGCCAGCAGCTTGGCCGGCGCCGGCAGGGCGGAGACCCAGTACTTC.

This clonotype was detected ten times or more. The chain links TRBV7-9 to TRBJ2-1; D possibly matches TRBD1 or TRBD2 (5 bases each). The CDR3 spans 15 residues. The V gene lost 6 bases and the J gene lost 5 bases, with 17 bases spanning the gap. Germline-derived CDR1 and CDR2 are SEHNR and FQNEAQ (reference sequence). The CDR3 DNA reads TGTGCCAGCAGTTCAGGGCCGGAGGCCCACAATGAGCAGTTCTTC. This codes for CASSSGPEAHNEQFF.

This clonotype was picked up many times. The chain recombines TRBV5-1 with TRBJ2-4; 8 bases match TRBD1. Trimming at V came to 4 bases and at J to 7 bases, leaving 7 bases not matched to a gene. The CDR3 has 14 amino acids. Germline V lookup: CDR1 SGHRS, CDR2 YFSETQ. CDR3 in amino acids: CASSIRQGRNIQYF. CDR3 nucleotide sequence: TGCGCCAGCAGCATCAGACAGGGGAGGAACATTCAGTACTTC.

Remarks on this clonotype: At one boundary the junction diverges from the germline segment, which might be a read error. J is TRBJ2-7 and V is TRBV2, with D unresolved. CDR3 length: 11 residues. CDR1 is SNHLY, CDR2 FYNNEI, per germline. CDR3 residues: CASSHVYGQYF. The CDR3 DNA follows: TGTGCCAGCAGCCATGTATACGGGCAGTACTTC.

The chain links TRBV19 to TRBJ2-6, with 8 positions matching TRBD1. CDR3 size: 16 residues. V gave up 4 bases and J gave up 1 base; unmatched junction bases: 3. Germline V gives CDR1 LNHDA, CDR2 SQIVND (reference sequence). CDR3 DNA sequence: TGTGCCAGTAGTACCCGGACAGGGTCTGGGGCCAACGTCCTGACTTTC. Its translation is CASSTRTGSGANVLTF.

This clonotype was counted ten times or more. The chain links TRBV18 to TRBJ2-3; D not certain. Germline CDR1 and CDR2: KGHSH and LQKENI. CDR3 length equals 16 residues. V lost 0 bases and J lost 1, with 11 bases in between. The CDR3 here is CASSPPSTSGTDTQYF. In DNA, the CDR3 is TGTGCCAGCTCACCACCGAGCACGTCTGGCACAGATACGCAGTATTTT.

This clonotype was picked up many times. V and J are TRBV7-9 and TRBJ2-3; D is possibly TRBD1 (5 bases). With 8 bases removed from V and 0 bases from J, the gap between germline ends came to 12 bases. The CDR3 has 14 amino acids. Germline values: CDR1 SEHNR, CDR2 FQNEAQ (reference sequence). The CDR3 here is CASFQGVSTDTQYF. The CDR3 region has the DNA TGTGCCAGCTTTCAGGGTGTCAGCACAGATACGCAGTATTTT.

This clonotype came up a few times. V is TRBV6-1 and J is TRBJ2-6; unclear D gene. CDR3 length equals 15 residues. Deletions cut 1 base from V and 4 bases from J, with 8 bases between. CDR1 is MNHNS and CDR2 is SASEGT in the germline V gene. The CDR3 loop reads CASSEGPEGANVLTF. CDR3 coding DNA: TGTGCCAGCAGTGAAGGCCCGGAGGGGGCCAACGTCCTGACTTTC.

DNA of the CDR3: TGTGCCAGCAGCCAAGAGCAGCCATGGGTTGGTACGCAGTATTTT. Encoded protein: CASSQEQPWVGTQYF. V is TRBV14 and J is TRBJ2-3; D is uncertain. The V and J ends lost 0 bases and 8 bases respectively, with 15 bases between them. There are 15 residues in the CDR3. Germline V lookup: CDR1 SGHDN, CDR2 FVKESK.

This clonotype was observed many times. This chain joins TRBV12-3 or TRBV12-4 and TRBJ1-4; D call uncertain. The V and J ends lost 5 bases and 2 bases respectively, with 12 bases between them. The CDR3 extends over 15 amino acids. The CDR3: CASSTLRGTNEKLFF. In nucleotides, the CDR3 is TGTGCCAGCAGTACACTTCGTGGGACTAATGAAAAACTGTTTTTT.

This clonotype has a count of ten or more. V and J are TRBV11-1 and TRBJ2-5, with TRBD1 as a possible D gene (6 bases). Trimming cost V 6 bases and J 4 bases, with 12 bases left between them. The CDR3 contains 13 residues. Germline lookup yields CDR1 SGHAT and CDR2 FQDESV (reference sequence). The CDR3 spells CASRFTGSETQYF. The DNA for the CDR3 is TGTGCCAGCAGATTTACAGGGTCAGAGACCCAGTACTTC.

This clonotype came up many times. V usage is TRBV18 and J usage is TRBJ1-3; perhaps TRBD1 as D (6 bases). Trimming took 3 bases from V and 0 from J, leaving 9 bases between them. The CDR3 loop spans 15 amino acids. Germline CDR1 reads KGHSH; CDR2 reads LQKENI. CDR3 bases: TGTGCCAGCTCACCGACAGGTTCCTCTGGAAACACCATATATTTT. Protein sequence: CASSPTGSSGNTIYF.

The table lists this clonotype with many counts. The chain couples TRBV2 to TRBJ2-1; 10 bases align to TRBD2. Germline V CDR1 and CDR2: SNHLY, FYNNEI. The CDR3 loop spans 14 amino acids. Germline trimming cut 5 bases from V and 5 bases from J; bases unmatched to any gene: 3. Written as DNA, the CDR3 is TGTGCCAGCAGTATAGCGGGAGGTAACAATGAGCAGTTCTTC. It yields the protein CASSIAGGNNEQFF.

This chain uses TRBV20-1 with TRBJ1-1, with D maybe TRBD1 (5 bases). Per the germline V gene, CDR1 is DFQATT and CDR2 is SNEGSKA (reference sequence). The CDR3 extends over 14 amino acids. Trimming shortened V by 6 bases and J by 5 bases, and 19 bases separated the two germline ends. This CDR3 reads CSARFSQGRTEAFF. For the CDR3, the DNA is TGCAGTGCCCGATTCTCCCAGGGACGGACTGAAGCTTTCTTT.

The chain links TRBV20-1 to TRBJ2-3; TRBD2 matches 7 bases. The CDR3 is made up of 15 amino acids. Trimming at V came to 0 bases and at J to 0 bases, leaving 3 bases not matched to a gene. CDR1 and CDR2 (germline): DFQATT, SNEGSKA (reference sequence). CDR3 loop: CSARDRGESTDTQYF. The CDR3 DNA reads as TGCAGTGCTAGAGATCGGGGGGAAAGCACAGATACGCAGTATTTT.

Ten or more counts support this clonotype. This chain links TRBV5-1 with TRBJ1-1, with D unresolved. This CDR3 contains 12 residues. The V gene's germline CDR1 is SGHRS and CDR2 YFSETQ. V lost 0 bases to trimming and J lost 11 bases, with 11 bases between them. CDR3 coding DNA: TGCGCCAGCAGCTTGGACCCATATGGCGCTTTCTTT. It is translated as CASSLDPYGAFF.

The V call is TRBV6-1, the J call TRBJ2-7; D is unresolved. This CDR3 has 13 residues. Trimming removed 1 base at V and 0 bases at J, with 4 bases between. CDR1 and CDR2 (germline): MNHNS, SASEGT. The CDR3 loop reads CASSEDHSYEQYF. The DNA of the CDR3 is TGTGCCAGCAGTGAAGACCACTCCTACGAGCAGTACTTC.

Only a few counts were recorded for this clonotype. V and J are TRBV5-8 and TRBJ1-4, with D unresolved. CDR1 and CDR2 from the germline V gene are SGHTS and YDEGEE. The CDR3 extends over 15 amino acids. The V and J ends lost 3 bases and 2 bases respectively, with 11 bases between them. The CDR3 protein is CASSSWGLTNEKLFF. The CDR3 DNA reads as TGTGCCAGCAGCTCATGGGGTCTTACTAATGAAAAACTGTTTTTT.